The source of this TCR beta chain is a study of cytomegalovirus exposure and HLA in healthy donors. Study-level results: Fewer N-insertions than the roughly 630-donor mean were reportedly shown by an Asian-associated ancestry cluster in a later analysis. It was confirmed in vitro that a few of the CMV-associated chains were specific for CMV antigens.

This PCR relied on a set of 60 Vbeta primers and 13 Jbeta primers. Sequenced by immunoSEQ multiplex PCR; TCRdb stores in-frame clones only, minus some. The table has 60,000 to 70,000 clones, roughly two thirds seen once. Germline assignment: CDR1 MNHEY and CDR2 SMNVEV (reference sequence). The CDR3 loop spans 16 amino acids. V was clipped by 2 bases and J by 2 bases, with 13 bases between them. On this clone itself: What it binds is unknown.

The V gene is TRBV27, the J gene TRBJ1-5, with D maybe TRBD1 (5 bases). Sequencing input: PBMCs. The TCR comes from a man aged 40-49 years in good health and CMV-seropositive. The CDR3 region has the DNA TGTGCCAGCAGTTTAGGAGGGGCGGTTGGCAATCAGCCCCAGCATTTT. Translating it yields CASSLGGAVGNQPQHF.